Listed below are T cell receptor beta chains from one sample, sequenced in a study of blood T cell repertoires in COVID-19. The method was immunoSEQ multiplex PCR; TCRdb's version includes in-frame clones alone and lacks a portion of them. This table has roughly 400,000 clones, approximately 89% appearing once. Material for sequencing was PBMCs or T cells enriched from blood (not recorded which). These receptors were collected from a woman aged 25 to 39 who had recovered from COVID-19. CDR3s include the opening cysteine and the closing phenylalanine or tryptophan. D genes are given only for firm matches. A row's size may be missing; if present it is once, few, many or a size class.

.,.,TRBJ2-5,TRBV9,TGTGCCAGCAGCTTTCCAGGGGTTGGGGAGACCCAGTACTTC,CASSFPGVGETQYF
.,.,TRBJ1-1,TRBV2,TGTGCCAGCAGTTCTGGGAGGAACACTGAAGCTTTCTTT,CASSSGRNTEAFF
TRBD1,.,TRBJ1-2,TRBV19,TGTGCCAGTAGTGACCGGACAGGGGTTATAGGGGGCTACACCTTC,CASSDRTGVIGGYTF
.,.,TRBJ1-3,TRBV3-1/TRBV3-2,TGTGCCAGCAGCCAAGGGACAGTCTCTGGAAACACCATATATTTT,CASSQGTVSGNTIYF
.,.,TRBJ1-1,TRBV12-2,TGTGCAAGTCGCTCAACAGGGAAGAACACTGAAGCTTTCTTT,CASRSTGKNTEAFF
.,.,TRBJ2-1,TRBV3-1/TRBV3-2,TGTGCCAGCAGCCCACCCGGCGGGGAGCAGTTCTTC,CASSPPGGEQFF
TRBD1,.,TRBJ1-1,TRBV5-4,TGTGCCAGCAGCCGCTCGGGACAGGGGGCCTCTGAAGCTTTCTTT,CASSRSGQGASEAFF
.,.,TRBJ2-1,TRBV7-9,TGTGCCAGCAGCTTAGGTACTGTGTTCGGGGATGAGCAGTTCTTC,CASSLGTVFGDEQFF
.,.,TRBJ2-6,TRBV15,TGTGCCACCAGCAGAGAACGAGGATCTGGGGCCAACGTCCTGACTTTC,CATSRERGSGANVLTF
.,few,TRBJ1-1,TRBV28,TGTGCCAGCAGCCCCGCCGGTAACACTGAAGCTTTCTTT,CASSPAGNTEAFF
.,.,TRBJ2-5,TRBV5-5,TGTGCCAGCAGCTTGGTCGAGGGCCAAGAGACCCAGTACTTC,CASSLVEGQETQYF
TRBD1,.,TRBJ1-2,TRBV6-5,TGTGCCAGCAGTTACAACGAGGGACAGGGGGCATTTGGCTACACCTTC,CASSYNEGQGAFGYTF
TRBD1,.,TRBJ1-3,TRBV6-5,TGTGCCAGCACCCAGGGGGCGAGCTCTGGAAACACCATATATTTT,CASTQGASSGNTIYF
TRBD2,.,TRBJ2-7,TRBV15,TGTGCCACCAGCAGAGTGGTAGCGGGAGCCTACGAGCAGTACTTC,CATSRVVAGAYEQYF
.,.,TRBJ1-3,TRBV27,TGTGCCAGCAGTTCCCTACGGGGGGGTGGAAACACCATATATTTT,CASSSLRGGGNTIYF
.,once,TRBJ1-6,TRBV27,TGTGCCAGCAGTTCTCGAACGGGGGTCACCGCGAGCTCCTATAATTCACCCCTCCACTTT,CASSSRTGVTASSYNSPLHF
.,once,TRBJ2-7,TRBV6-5,TGTGCCACCCACACGCGGAGCGTGGACTACGAGCAGTACTTC,CATHTRSVDYEQYF
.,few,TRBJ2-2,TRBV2,TGTGCCAGCAGTGAAGCCTATGGGAGCGGCACCGGGGAGCTGTTTTTT,CASSEAYGSGTGELFF
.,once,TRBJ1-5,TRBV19,TGTGCCAGTAGTATTGCAGGAGGTCGGCTCCATCAGCCCCAGCATTTT,CASSIAGGRLHQPQHF
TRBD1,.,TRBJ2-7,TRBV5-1,TGCGCCAGCAGGTGGGACAGCAACTACGAGCAGTACTTC,CASRWDSNYEQYF
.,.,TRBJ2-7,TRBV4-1,TGCGCCAGCAGCCAAGGGGAGGTCCGCTACGAGCAGTACTTC,CASSQGEVRYEQYF
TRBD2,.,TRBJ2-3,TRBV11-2,TGTGCCAGCTCCGCTCTAGCGGGCACAGATACGCAGTATTTT,CASSALAGTDTQYF
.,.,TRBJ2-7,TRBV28,TGTGCCAGCAGTTTAGTTTCAGGGGCCTACGAGCAGTACTTC,CASSLVSGAYEQYF
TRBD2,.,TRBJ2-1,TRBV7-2,TGTGCCAGCAGCTTAGGAGGGAGGGCCGGTTTCGATGAGCAGTTCTTC,CASSLGGRAGFDEQFF
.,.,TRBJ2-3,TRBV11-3,TGTGCCAGCAGCTTGTCACGGTTCACAGATACGCAGTATTTT,CASSLSRFTDTQYF
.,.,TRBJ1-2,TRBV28,TGTGCCAGCAGTTCTGAAAGGACAGCTAACTATGGCTACACCTTC,CASSSERTANYGYTF
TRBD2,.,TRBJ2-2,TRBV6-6,TGTGCCAGCACCGAGGGGCGGGAGGGAACCGGGGAGCTGTTTTTT,CASTEGREGTGELFF
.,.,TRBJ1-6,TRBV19,TGTGCCAGTAGTTCCAACCCAGTCCTCGGGTATGATTCACCCCTCCACTTT,CASSSNPVLGYDSPLHF
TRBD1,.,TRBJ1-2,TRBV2,TGTGCCAGCAGTGAAGGACAGGGATACTATGGCTACACCTTC,CASSEGQGYYGYTF
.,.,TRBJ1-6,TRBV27,TGTGCCAGCATCAACTACCCGTTCACCTATAATTCACCCCTCCACTTT,CASINYPFTYNSPLHF
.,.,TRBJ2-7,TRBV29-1,TGCAGCGTTCAAGGACGGGGAAGCTCCTACGAGCAGTACTTC,CSVQGRGSSYEQYF
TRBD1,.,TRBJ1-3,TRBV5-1,TGCGCCAGCAGCTCTACAGGGGAAGGAAACACCATATATTTT,CASSSTGEGNTIYF
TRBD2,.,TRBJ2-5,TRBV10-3,TGTGCCATCAGTGAGTCCGGGACTAGCGGGGCGTACCAAGAGACCCAGTACTTC,CAISESGTSGAYQETQYF
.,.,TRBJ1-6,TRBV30,TGTGCCTGGAGTGTAGGGAGTGGGTCCTATAATTCACCCCTCCACTTT,CAWSVGSGSYNSPLHF
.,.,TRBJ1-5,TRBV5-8,TGTGCCAGCAGCTTGCGTCTAAAGCAGCCCCAGCATTTT,CASSLRLKQPQHF
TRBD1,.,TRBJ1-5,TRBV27,TGTGCCAGCAGTCCGCGGCACAGGGGGCCTGATAATCAGCCCCAGCATTTT,CASSPRHRGPDNQPQHF
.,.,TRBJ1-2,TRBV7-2,TGTGCCAGCAGTTTACTACCGACTCACTTTGGCTACACCTTC,CASSLLPTHFGYTF
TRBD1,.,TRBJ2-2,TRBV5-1,TGCGCCAGCAGCCAGACAGGGTCCGGGGAGCTGTTTTTT,CASSQTGSGELFF
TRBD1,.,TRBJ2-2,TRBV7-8,TGTGCCAGCAGCGCCCGGGACAGGGGGTTGCGGGTCACCGGGGAGCTGTTTTTT,CASSARDRGLRVTGELFF
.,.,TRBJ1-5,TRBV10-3,TGTGCCATCAGTAACAGGGATCAGCCCCAGCATTTT,CAISNRDQPQHF
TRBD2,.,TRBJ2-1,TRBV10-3,TGTGCCATCAGTGAGTCTATGGCTAGCGGAGGCGGGGGTTACAATGAGCAGTTCTTC,CAISESMASGGGGYNEQFF
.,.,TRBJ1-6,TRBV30,TGTGCCTGGAGTGTACTAAAGGGGTCCTATAATTCACCCCTCCACTTT,CAWSVLKGSYNSPLHF
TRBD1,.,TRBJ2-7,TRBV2,TGTGCCAGATCGACAGGGCTTTCCTACGAGCAGTACTTC,CARSTGLSYEQYF
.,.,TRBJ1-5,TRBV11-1,TGTGCCAGCAGCTTAGAAGCAAGCAATCAGCCCCAGCATTTT,CASSLEASNQPQHF
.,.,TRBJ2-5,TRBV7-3,TGTGCCAGCAGCTTAAAGCTAGCAAACCAAGAGACCCAGTACTTC,CASSLKLANQETQYF
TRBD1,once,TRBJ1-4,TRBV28,TGTGCCAGCAGACTGACAGGGGGCGGAGATGAAAAACTGTTTTTT,CASRLTGGGDEKLFF
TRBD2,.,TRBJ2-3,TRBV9,TGTGCCAGCAGCGTAGCTCTGCCTAGCGGGACCTTCACAGATACGCAGTATTTT,CASSVALPSGTFTDTQYF
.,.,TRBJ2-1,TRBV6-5,TGTGCGACCAAAGTAGGGGGATACAATGAGCAGTTCTTC,CATKVGGYNEQFF
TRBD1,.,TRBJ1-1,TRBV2,TGTGCCAGCAGAGTCCCGGGACAGGCTTCCAGAACTGAAGCTTTCTTT,CASRVPGQASRTEAFF
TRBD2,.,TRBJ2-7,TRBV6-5,TGTGCCAGCAGTCTAGCGGGAGGGCCCTACGAGCAGTACTTC,CASSLAGGPYEQYF
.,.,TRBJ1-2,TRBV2,TGTGCCAGCAATGGGTTTACAGATGTAAAAGCTAACTATGGCTACACCTTC,CASNGFTDVKANYGYTF
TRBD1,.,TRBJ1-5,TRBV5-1,TGCGCCAGCAGCCTCCAGGGGGGCAGCAATCAGCCCCAGCATTTT,CASSLQGGSNQPQHF
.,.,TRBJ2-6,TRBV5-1,TGCGCCAGCAGCAGTGGCTTTGGGGCCAACGTCCTGACTTTC,CASSSGFGANVLTF
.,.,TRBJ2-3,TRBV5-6,TGTGCCAGCTACTTACTCGGGGCGGGGACAGATACGCAGTATTTT,CASYLLGAGTDTQYF
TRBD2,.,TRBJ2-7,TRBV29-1,TGCAGCGTCCAGGGACTAGCGGCATCCTACGAGCAGTACTTC,CSVQGLAASYEQYF